This T cell receptor (beta chain) was observed in a study of blood T cell repertoires in COVID-19. For the study at large: Italy, Spain and the United States were the sources of the convalescent and acute COVID-19 samples.

Germline V lookup: CDR1 MNHNY, CDR2 SVGAGI (reference sequence). With V trimmed by 6 bases and J by 7 bases, 12 bases remained unmatched. The CDR3 extends over 16 amino acids. Original handling: Using reference gene primer amplification, nucleated cell counts were estimated. Assay used: immunoSEQ multiplex PCR; TCRdb lists only in-frame clones, some missing. For V, J and clone size, that table is used; D and trimming come from the DNA. The sample holds 70,000 or so clones, around 87% seen once. This sequence joins TRBV6-6 and TRBJ1-3, with TRBD1 matching over 10 bases. The source material was peripheral blood. This sequence was found in a woman aged 18-29 years with acute or convalescent COVID-19. The CDR3 sequence is CASSPPGDRGSNTIYF. The DNA for the CDR3 is TGTGCCAGCAGCCCACCGGGGGACAGGGGCTCGAACACCATATATTTT.